Following are 17 T cell receptor beta chains from one sample sequenced in a study of read filtering for tumor transcriptome and immune sequencing. From 400 to 450 ng of RNA, a library with molecular barcoded alpha/delta and beta/gamma adaptors was made. TCRdb re-called the reads with MiXCR, one entry per CDR3 protein. This table holds 90,000 to 95,000 distinct CDR3 sequences, 20% to 25% found once. The sequenced sample was a population of CD138-negative cells sorted from bone marrow. These receptors came from a donor aged 40 or over with multiple myeloma.

This clonotype was found many times. The chain links TRBV5-1 to TRBJ1-1; D unclear. The CDR3 is 11 amino acids. Germline values: CDR1 SGHRS, CDR2 YFSETQ. The V and J ends lost 6 bases and 4 bases respectively, with 7 bases between them. CDR3 sequence reads: CASIFGTEAFF. For the CDR3, the DNA is TGCGCCAGCATCTTCGGCACTGAAGCTTTCTTT.

The chain is built from TRBV5-6 and TRBJ2-5; 7 bases are shared with TRBD2. The junction had 11 bases not matched to a gene; V was cut back by 3 bases and J by 3 bases. This CDR3 has 16 amino acids. Germline CDR1 reads SGHDT; CDR2 reads YYEEEE. CDR3 loop: CASSSPLRAGEETQYF. The CDR3 region has the DNA TGTGCCAGCAGCTCACCCCTTAGGGCGGGGGAAGAGACCCAGTACTTC.

This clonotype was recorded many times. This chain joins TRBV5-1 and TRBJ2-5, with a weak D call TRBD1 (6 bases). Germline CDR1 reads SGHRS; CDR2 reads YFSETQ. The CDR3 is 14 amino acids. V gave up 5 bases and J gave up 2 bases, with 13 bases separating them. CDR3 region: CASSRDRPQETQYF. The CDR3 DNA follows: TGCGCCAGCAGTCGAGACAGGCCACAAGAGACCCAGTACTTC. The variable domain in full, completed from reference TRBV5-1 and TRBJ2-5, reads KAGVTQTPRYLIKTRGQQVTLSCSPISGHRSVSWYQQTPGQGLQFLFEYFSETQRNKGNFPGRFSGRQFSNSRSEMNVSTLELGDSALYLCASSRDRPQETQYFGPGTRLLVL.

The chain uses TRBV6-5 and TRBJ2-3; 8 bases fit TRBD1. V trimming: 7 bases; J trimming: 2 bases; junction bases outside the gene matches: 5. Germline V gene lookup returns CDR1 MNHEY and CDR2 SVGAGI. This CDR3 has 14 amino acids. The CDR3 region is CASKDRVYTDTQYF. DNA of the CDR3: TGTGCCAGCAAGGACAGGGTGTACACAGATACGCAGTATTTT.

This clonotype was detected ten times or more. The rearrangement joins TRBV19 to TRBJ2-1, with 15 bases identical to TRBD2. CDR1 is LNHDA and CDR2 is SQIVND in the germline V gene (reference sequence). The V segment lost 6 bases and the J segment 7 bases; nucleotides outside the gene matches: 4. This CDR3 comprises 15 residues. The CDR3 DNA follows: TGTGCCAGTAGCCCGGGACTAGCGGGGGGAAATGAGCAGTTCTTC. The encoded protein is CASSPGLAGGNEQFF.

In its sample, this clonotype was seen many times. The chain uses TRBV4-1 and TRBJ2-1; possibly TRBD1 for D (5 bases). Trimming took 0 bases from V and 4 from J, leaving 7 bases between them. Germline loops: CDR1 MGHRA, CDR2 YSYEKL. The CDR3 contains 14 residues. CDR3 residues: CASSQETAYNEQFF. CDR3 sequence (DNA): TGCGCCAGCAGCCAAGAGACAGCTTACAATGAGCAGTTCTTC.

This clonotype was counted ten times or more. The chain is built from TRBV20-1 and TRBJ1-1; no firm D call. Germline CDR1 DFQATT, CDR2 SNEGSKA (reference sequence). This CDR3 has 11 amino acids. V was shortened by 3 bases and J by 7 bases, with 9 bases between the two germline ends. DNA for the CDR3: TGCAGTGCTAGTTCTGGGTTTGAAGCTTTCTTT. Translation gives CSASSGFEAFF.

This clonotype came up a few times. The CDR3 region is CASLLDRGELDTQYF. CDR3 bases: TGTGCCAGCCTCCTGGACAGGGGTGAATTGGATACGCAGTATTTT. The J gene is TRBJ2-3, the V gene TRBV18; the match to TRBD1 covers 9 bases. Germline assignment: CDR1 KGHSH and CDR2 LQKENI. The CDR3 length is 15 residues. With V trimmed by 8 bases and J by 6 bases, 12 bases remained unmatched.

This clonotype was counted at least ten times. This chain connects TRBV5-1 to TRBJ2-7; possible D gene TRBD1, 5 bases. Germline CDR1 and CDR2: SGHRS and YFSETQ. Trimming stripped 0 bases from V and 3 bases from J, with 10 bases between. The CDR3 runs to 14 residues. The DNA of the CDR3 is TGCGCCAGCAGCTTGGGGGGCCCGGGCTACGAGCAGTACTTC. This codes for CASSLGGPGYEQYF.

A note on this clonotype: A much larger clone differs by one base, so this may be a read error. A read error is likely, as this CDR3 ends without the conserved phenylalanine or tryptophan. The genes are TRBV28 and TRBJ1-6, with D possibly matching TRBD1 (6 bases). Per germline, CDR1 MDHEN and CDR2 SYDVKM. This CDR3 has 15 amino acids. V lost 10 bases to trimming and J lost 7 bases, with 20 bases between them. For the CDR3, the DNA is TGTGCCATTACGGCCGGGGGCGGACTCAATTCACCCCTCCACTAT. Protein: CAITAGGGLNSPLHY.

The CDR3 region has the DNA TGTGCCAGCACCTCAATCGGGCGCGCCGGGGGCAAATATGGCTACACCTTC. This translates into CASTSIGRAGGKYGYTF. This rearrangement joins TRBV28 to TRBJ1-2; D might be TRBD1 (6 bases). CDR3 length: 17 amino acids. Trimming left V 7 bases short and J 5 bases short, with 26 bases between. Looked up from germline, CDR1 is MDHEN and CDR2 is SYDVKM.

This clonotype was seen repeatedly, ten times or more. This chain joins TRBV28 and TRBJ2-3, with TRBD2 matching 9 bases. This CDR3 is built from 13 residues. The ends lost 6 bases at V and 4 bases at J; junction bases unmatched: 2. Germline lookup yields CDR1 MDHEN and CDR2 SYDVKM. The CDR3 here is CASSSGGPDTQYF. In nucleotides, the CDR3 is TGTGCCAGCAGCAGCGGGGGGCCAGATACGCAGTATTTT. Together with reference TRBV28 and TRBJ2-3, the CDR3 gives the full variable domain: DVKVTQSSRYLVKRTGEKVFLECVQDMDHENMFWYRQDPGLGLRLIYFSYDVKMKEKGDIPEGYSVSREKKERFSLILESASTNQTSMYLCASSSGGPDTQYFGPGTRLTVL.

The rearrangement links TRBV5-1 to TRBJ1-2; 8 bases agree with TRBD1. The CDR3 totals 16 residues. Unmatched junction bases numbered 5, after V lost 0 bases and J lost 1 base. Germline-derived CDR1 and CDR2 are SGHRS and YFSETQ. CDR3 DNA sequence: TGCGCCAGCAGCTTGGGGGGACAGGAACTTAACTATGGCTACACCTTC. Translating it yields CASSLGGQELNYGYTF.

With regard to this clonotype: A much larger clone is a single base away; this may be a read error. The chain joins TRBV12-3 or TRBV12-4 to TRBJ1-1; D is ambiguous. This CDR3 is 12 amino acids long. CDR3 bases: TGTGCCACCAGTTTAGCAAGAGCGAGAGCTTTCTTT. This codes for CATSLARARAFF.

This clonotype was detected only a few times. The rearrangement links TRBV19 to TRBJ2-4, with D possibly being TRBD1 or TRBD2 (5 bases each). Germline lookup yields CDR1 LNHDA and CDR2 SQIVND (reference sequence). The CDR3 contains 15 residues. V was clipped by 7 bases and J by 0 bases, with 13 bases between them. Here the CDR3 DNA reads TGTGCCAGTACGGGAACAGGCCAAGCCAAAAACATTCAGTACTTC. Translated: CASTGTGQAKNIQYF.

The CDR3 reads CASSENRDGDQPQHF. CDR3 bases: TGTGCCAGCAGTGAAAACCGGGACGGCGATCAGCCCCAGCATTTT. The V and J genes are TRBV6-5 and TRBJ1-5, with D perhaps matching TRBD1 (5 bases). V was pared by 5 bases and J by 5 bases, with 16 bases between. There are 15 residues in the CDR3. In germline, CDR1 is MNHEY, CDR2 SVGAGI.

This clonotype was recorded many times. The V gene is TRBV3-1, the J gene TRBJ2-5; tentative D call: TRBD1 (5 bases). Trimming removed 0 bases at V and 5 bases at J, with 16 bases between. Germline CDR1 is LGHDT and CDR2 is YNNKEL (reference sequence). CDR3 length equals 16 residues. Here the CDR3 DNA reads TGTGCCAGCAGCCAAGAACTCACAGGTACGGAGGAGACCCAGTACTTC. It is translated as CASSQELTGTEETQYF.